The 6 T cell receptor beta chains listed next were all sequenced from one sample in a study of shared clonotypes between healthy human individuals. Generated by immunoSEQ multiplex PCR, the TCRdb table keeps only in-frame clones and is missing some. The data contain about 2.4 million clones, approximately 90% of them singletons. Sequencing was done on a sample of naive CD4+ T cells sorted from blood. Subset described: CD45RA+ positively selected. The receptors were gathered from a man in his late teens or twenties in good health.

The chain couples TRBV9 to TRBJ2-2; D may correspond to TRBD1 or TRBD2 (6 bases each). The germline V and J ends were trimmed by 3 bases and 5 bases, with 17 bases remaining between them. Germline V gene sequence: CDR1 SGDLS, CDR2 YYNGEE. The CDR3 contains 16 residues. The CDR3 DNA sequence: TGTGCCAGCAGCGCACTGGGGGCAGGAGGGACCGGGGAGCTGTTTTTT. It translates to CASSALGAGGTGELFF. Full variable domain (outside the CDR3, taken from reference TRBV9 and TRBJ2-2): DSGVTQTPKHLITATGQRVTLRCSPRSGDLSVYWYQQSLDQGLQFLIQYYNGEERAKGNILERFSAQQFPDLHSELNLSSLELGDSALYFCASSALGAGGTGELFFGEGSRLTVL.

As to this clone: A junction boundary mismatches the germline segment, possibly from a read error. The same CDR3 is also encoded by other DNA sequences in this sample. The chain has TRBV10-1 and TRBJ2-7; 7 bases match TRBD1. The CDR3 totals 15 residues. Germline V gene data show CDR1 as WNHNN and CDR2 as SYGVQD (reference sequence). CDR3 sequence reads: CARIKGTAPASEQYF. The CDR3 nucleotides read TGCGCCAGAATCAAGGGGACAGCTCCGGCCTCCGAGCAATACTTC.

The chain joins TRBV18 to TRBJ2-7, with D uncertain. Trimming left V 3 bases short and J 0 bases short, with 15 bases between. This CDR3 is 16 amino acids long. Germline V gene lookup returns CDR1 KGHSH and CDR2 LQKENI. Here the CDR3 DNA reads TGTGCCAGCTCACCTACGCCCGAGTTGAGCTCCTACGAGCAGTACTTC. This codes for CASSPTPELSSYEQYF. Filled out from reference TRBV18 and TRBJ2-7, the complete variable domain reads NAGVMQNPRHLVRRRGQEARLRCSPMKGHSHVYWYRQLPEEGLKFMVYLQKENIIDESGMPKERFSAEFPKEGPSILRIQQVVRGDSAAYFCASSPTPELSSYEQYFGPGTRLTVT.

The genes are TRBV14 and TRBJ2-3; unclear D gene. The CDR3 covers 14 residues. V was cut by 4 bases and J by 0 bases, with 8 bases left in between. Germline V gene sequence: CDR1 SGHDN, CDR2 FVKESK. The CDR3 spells CASSPRWSTDTQYF. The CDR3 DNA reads TGTGCCAGCAGCCCCCGATGGAGCACAGATACGCAGTATTTT.

CDR3 DNA: TGTGCCAGCAGTTTTCCGAGGGGGCCTGAGACCCAGTACTTC. This codes for CASSFPRGPETQYF. This sequence joins TRBV28 and TRBJ2-5; 7 bases line up with TRBD1. The germline V gene has CDR1 MDHEN and CDR2 SYDVKM. Losses at the gene ends were 3 bases for V and 5 bases for J; bases not matched to a gene: 6. The CDR3 totals 14 residues. The entire variable domain, with the rest obtained from reference TRBV28 and TRBJ2-5, is as follows: DVKVTQSSRYLVKRTGEKVFLECVQDMDHENMFWYRQDPGLGLRLIYFSYDVKMKEKGDIPEGYSVSREKKERFSLILESASTNQTSMYLCASSFPRGPETQYFGPGTRLLVL.

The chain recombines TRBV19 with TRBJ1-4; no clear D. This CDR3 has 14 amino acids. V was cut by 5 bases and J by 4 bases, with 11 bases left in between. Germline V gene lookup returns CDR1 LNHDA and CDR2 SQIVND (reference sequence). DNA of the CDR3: TGTGCCAGTAGTGCGGACGGGAATAATGAAAAACTGTTTTTT. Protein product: CASSADGNNEKLFF.